The source of this T cell receptor beta chain is a study of shared clonotypes between healthy human individuals. Background on the study: Participating donors consisted of two women and a few men aged 18 to 49.

The CDR3 length is 12 residues. Looked up from germline, CDR1 is SQVTM and CDR2 is ANQGSEA. V shed 6 bases and J 6 bases; nucleotides not matched to a gene: 8. Study processing details: In the immunoSEQ data, sequences were junction-only and lacked quality scores, so filtering differed. Sequenced by immunoSEQ multiplex PCR; TCRdb stores in-frame clones only, minus some. That table furnishes V, J and clone size, whereas the DNA furnished D and trimming. The data hold about 490,000 clones, with roughly four fifths observed a single time. All of the donors resided in Nashville, Tennessee, and each was a Caucasian adult.

The chain recombines TRBV29-1 with TRBJ2-7, with 7 positions matching TRBD1. The specimen was PBMCs. This receptor was identified in a woman in her 40s in good health. Some clones in this sample may be carry-over from other donors' samples. The CDR3: CSVGQESGEQYF. The CDR3 region has the DNA TGCAGCGTCGGACAGGAATCGGGCGAGCAGTACTTC.